Each of the 22 T cell receptor beta chains below was sequenced from the same sample in a study of shared clonotypes between healthy human individuals. The protocol was immunoSEQ multiplex PCR, while the TCRdb copy is restricted to in-frame clones and leaves out a portion. Of over 1.4 million clones detected, around 97% appear once; the ten largest clones hold over 1%. The material sequenced was naive CD4+ T cells sorted from blood. Subset: CD45RA+ positively selected. The receptors were gathered from a man aged 25 to 40 in good health.

The rearrangement uses TRBV15 and TRBJ1-2; 7 nucleotides match TRBD1. The length of the CDR3 is 16 residues. Germline-derived CDR1 and CDR2 are LNHNV and YYDKDF (reference sequence). V trimming: 0 bases; J trimming: 5 bases; junction bases outside the gene matches: 9. The CDR3 bases are TGTGCCACCAGCAGAGATCGGGTCGCAGGGGGGTATGGCTACACCTTC. This gives the protein CATSRDRVAGGYGYTF.

The CDR3 sequence: CASSFPVRGSNYGYTF. CDR3 sequence (DNA): TGTGCCAGCAGTTTCCCCGTTAGGGGGTCCAACTATGGCTACACCTTC. V usage is TRBV28 and J usage is TRBJ1-2; a weak D match, TRBD1 (6 bases). The V end lost 3 bases, the J end lost 2 bases, and 16 bases lay between the germline ends. Germline CDR1 reads MDHEN; CDR2 reads SYDVKM. This CDR3 region has 16 residues.

In DNA, the CDR3 is TGCGCCAGCAGCTCAGGCGAGACGTTCTACGAGCAGTACTTC. It specifies CASSSGETFYEQYF. This chain connects TRBV5-1 to TRBJ2-7; D uncertain. The CDR3 loop spans 14 amino acids. Per the germline V gene, CDR1 is SGHRS and CDR2 is YFSETQ. Deletions cut 3 bases from V and 3 bases from J, with 13 bases between.

The genes are TRBV7-2 and TRBJ2-1, with TRBD2 identical over 10 bases. CDR1 and CDR2 from the germline V gene are SGHTA and FQGNSA. V gave up 1 base and J gave up 9 bases; unmatched junction bases: 6. This CDR3 region has 15 residues. The DNA of the CDR3 is TGTGCCAGCAGCTTAGTAAGCGGGAGGGCCACTGAGCAGTTCTTC. Amino acids: CASSLVSGRATEQFF.

V gene TRBV2 combines with J gene TRBJ2-7; 11 nucleotides match TRBD2. There are 15 residues in the CDR3. Trimming removed 2 bases from V and 6 bases from J; junction bases left unmatched: 6. CDR1 is SNHLY, CDR2 FYNNEI, per germline. CDR3 region: CASSESPSGRLEQYF. The CDR3 DNA is TGTGCCAGCAGTGAATCTCCTAGCGGGAGGCTCGAGCAGTACTTC.

Comments on this clone: The same CDR3 is also encoded by other DNA sequences in this sample. CDR3 sequence: CASSVAASGSYEQYF. The CDR3 DNA sequence: TGTGCCAGCAGCGTAGCGGCTAGCGGGAGCTACGAGCAGTACTTC. The chain carries TRBV9 and TRBJ2-7; the match to TRBD2 covers 10 bases. The trim removed 0 bases at V and 3 bases at J, leaving 3 bases unmatched. Per germline, CDR1 SGDLS and CDR2 YYNGEE. The CDR3 contains 15 residues.

The chain carries TRBV5-4 and TRBJ1-2; no clear D. Germline-derived CDR1 and CDR2 are SGHNT and YYREEE (reference sequence). With 1 base removed from V and 2 bases from J, the gap between germline ends came to 12 bases. The CDR3 covers 15 residues. As DNA, the CDR3 is TGTGCCAGCAGCTTGATCGGGGTGCGAAACTATGGCTACACCTTC. Translation: CASSLIGVRNYGYTF.

CDR3 residues: CASTTPGRGPETQYF. The CDR3 DNA reads as TGTGCCAGCACTACCCCGGGCAGGGGTCCTGAGACCCAGTACTTC. This chain uses TRBV2 with TRBJ2-5, with a tentative D call TRBD1 (6 bases). Germline CDR1 and CDR2: SNHLY and FYNNEI. The length of the CDR3 is 15 residues. The V gene lost 7 bases and the J gene lost 5 bases, with 20 bases spanning the gap.

The chain couples TRBV29-1 to TRBJ2-1; D unclear. V lost 8 bases and J lost 0, with 11 bases in between. Per the germline V gene, CDR1 is SQVTM and CDR2 is ANQGSEA. The CDR3 contains 13 residues. The CDR3 reads CSSAADSYNEQFF. The CDR3 DNA is TGCAGCTCCGCGGCGGACTCCTACAATGAGCAGTTCTTC.

The V call is TRBV11-2, the J call TRBJ1-1; a weak D match, TRBD1 (5 bases). In germline, CDR1 is SGHAT, CDR2 FQNNGV. This CDR3 contains 14 residues. Trimming stripped 1 base from V and 6 bases from J, with 12 bases between. CDR3 coding DNA: TGTGCCAGCAGCTTAGCTAAACCGGGGCCTGAAGCTTTCTTT. This sequence encodes CASSLAKPGPEAFF.

The CDR3: CASSDQGRDEQYF. In DNA, the CDR3 is TGTGCCAGCAGTGATCAAGGTAGGGACGAGCAGTACTTC. The chain carries TRBV2 and TRBJ2-7; D is uncertain. V lost 3 bases, J lost 5 bases, and 11 bases lay in between. Looked up from germline, CDR1 is SNHLY and CDR2 is FYNNEI. The CDR3 extends over 13 amino acids.

To note about this clone: Other DNA sequences of this sample code for an identical CDR3. V is TRBV28 and J is TRBJ1-5; no definite D call. The CDR3 length is 12 residues. V was clipped by 1 base and J by 7 bases, with 5 bases between them. Germline CDR1 MDHEN, CDR2 SYDVKM. CDR3: CASSLSGQPQHF. The DNA of the CDR3 is TGTGCCAGCAGTTTATCCGGGCAGCCCCAGCATTTT.

The chain recombines TRBV6-6 with TRBJ1-2; 8 bases agree with TRBD1. V lost 5 bases to trimming and J lost 4 bases; unmatched junction nucleotides: 3. The germline V gene has CDR1 MNHNY and CDR2 SVGAGI (reference sequence). The CDR3 totals 13 residues. The CDR3 nucleotides read TGTGCCAGCAGTACAGGGGGAACCTATGGCTACACCTTC. Translation: CASSTGGTYGYTF.

The rearrangement joins TRBV7-2 to TRBJ2-7; tentatively, D is TRBD1 (5 bases). This CDR3 is built from 17 residues. V gave up 1 base and J gave up 1 base, with 17 bases separating them. Germline V gene sequence: CDR1 SGHTA, CDR2 FQGNSA. CDR3 sequence: CASSLVGQMGGSYEQYF. The CDR3 coding sequence is TGTGCCAGCAGCTTAGTTGGACAAATGGGTGGATCCTACGAGCAGTACTTC.

The J gene is TRBJ2-7, the V gene TRBV5-6; 8 bases are a match to TRBD1. V shed 4 bases, J shed 3 bases, and the junction held 3 bases outside the gene matches. CDR1 SGHDT and CDR2 YYEEEE come from the germline V gene. This CDR3 region has 13 residues. CDR3 amino acids: CASSIDRGYEQYF. The CDR3 DNA sequence: TGTGCCAGCAGCATAGACAGGGGCTACGAGCAGTACTTC.

The chain has TRBV5-1 and TRBJ1-3; D gene unclear. Germline CDR1 and CDR2: SGHRS and YFSETQ. V gave up 3 bases and J gave up 6 bases, with 16 bases separating them. This CDR3 is 15 amino acids long. The CDR3 DNA reads as TGCGCCAGCAGCTCGGAGGGCAGTTTTTTAAACACCATATATTTT. Protein: CASSSEGSFLNTIYF.

The CDR3 region is CAINRASSYNEQFF. The CDR3 DNA reads as TGTGCCATCAATAGGGCGTCCTCCTACAATGAGCAGTTCTTC. The V call is TRBV10-3, the J call TRBJ2-1; no clear D. The CDR3 extends over 14 amino acids. CDR1 and CDR2 (germline): ENHRY, SYGVKD. V lost 7 bases, J lost 0 bases, and 10 bases lay in between.

The chain couples TRBV28 to TRBJ1-1; 10 nucleotides match TRBD1. CDR3 length equals 15 residues. Trimming at V came to 9 bases and at J to 5 bases, leaving 12 bases not matched to a gene. Germline CDR1 MDHEN, CDR2 SYDVKM. As DNA, the CDR3 is TGTGCCAGTCAACCTCTGGGACAGGGGTGGACTGAAGCTTTCTTT. Translated: CASQPLGQGWTEAFF.

The chain employs TRBV13 and TRBJ2-7; 8 nucleotides align to TRBD2. V shed 0 bases, J shed 4 bases, and the junction held 20 bases outside the gene matches. CDR3 length: 20 residues. CDR1 PRHDT and CDR2 FYEKMQ come from the germline V gene (reference sequence). The CDR3 DNA is TGTGCCAGCAGCTTAGGCCGAGTAAAATTTGTACTAGCGGACTATTACGAGCAGTACTTC. The encoded protein is CASSLGRVKFVLADYYEQYF.

V usage is TRBV18 and J usage is TRBJ1-2; 7 nucleotides line up with TRBD1. The germline V gene has CDR1 KGHSH and CDR2 LQKENI. V lost 3 bases, J lost 0 bases, and 16 bases stayed unmatched. This CDR3 region has 19 residues. CDR3 nucleotides: TGTGCCAGCTCACCTACCCCTATGACAGGGCCGGTAGCTAACTATGGCTACACCTTC. Its translation is CASSPTPMTGPVANYGYTF.

About this clone: The sample contains more than one DNA sequence encoding this CDR3. V and J are TRBV18 and TRBJ2-1; no clear D. Trimming cost V 1 base and J 7 bases, with 5 bases left between them. CDR1 is KGHSH and CDR2 is LQKENI in the germline V gene. The CDR3 is made up of 12 amino acids. In DNA, the CDR3 is TGTGCCAGCTCACCACAGAGGAATGAGCAGTTCTTC. Amino acid sequence: CASSPQRNEQFF.

Only one count was recorded for this clone. The CDR3 is CASSPGLLIGETQYF. In DNA, the CDR3 is TGTGCCAGTAGCCCGGGACTGCTCATAGGAGAGACCCAGTACTTC. The V and J genes are TRBV19 and TRBJ2-5; tentatively, D is TRBD2 (6 bases). This CDR3 comprises 15 residues. V was pared by 6 bases and J by 4 bases, with 18 bases between. CDR1 is LNHDA, CDR2 SQIVND, per germline (reference sequence).